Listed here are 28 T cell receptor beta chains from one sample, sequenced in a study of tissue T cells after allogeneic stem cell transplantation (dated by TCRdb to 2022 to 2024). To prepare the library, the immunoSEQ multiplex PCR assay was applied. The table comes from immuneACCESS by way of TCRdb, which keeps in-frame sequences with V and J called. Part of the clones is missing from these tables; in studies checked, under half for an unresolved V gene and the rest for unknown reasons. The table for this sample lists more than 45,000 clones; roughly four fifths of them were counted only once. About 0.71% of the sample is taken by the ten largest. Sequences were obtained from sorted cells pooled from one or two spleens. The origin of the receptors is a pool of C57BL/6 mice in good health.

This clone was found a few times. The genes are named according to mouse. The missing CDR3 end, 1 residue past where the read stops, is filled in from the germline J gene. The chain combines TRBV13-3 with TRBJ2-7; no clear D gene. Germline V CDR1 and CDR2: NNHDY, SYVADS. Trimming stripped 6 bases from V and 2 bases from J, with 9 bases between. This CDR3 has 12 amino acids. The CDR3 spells CASTAGPYEQYF. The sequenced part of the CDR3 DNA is TGTGCCAGCACGGCTGGCCCCTATGAACAGTAC.

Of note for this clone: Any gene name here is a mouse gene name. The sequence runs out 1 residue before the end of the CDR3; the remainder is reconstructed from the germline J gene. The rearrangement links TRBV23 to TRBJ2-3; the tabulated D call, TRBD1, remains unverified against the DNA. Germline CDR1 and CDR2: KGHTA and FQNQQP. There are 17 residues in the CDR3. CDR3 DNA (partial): TGCTCCAGCAGTCAACAAGACAGGCGGGCTAGTGCAGAAACGCTGTAT. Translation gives CSSSQQDRRASAETLY. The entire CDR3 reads CSSSQQDRRASAETLYF.

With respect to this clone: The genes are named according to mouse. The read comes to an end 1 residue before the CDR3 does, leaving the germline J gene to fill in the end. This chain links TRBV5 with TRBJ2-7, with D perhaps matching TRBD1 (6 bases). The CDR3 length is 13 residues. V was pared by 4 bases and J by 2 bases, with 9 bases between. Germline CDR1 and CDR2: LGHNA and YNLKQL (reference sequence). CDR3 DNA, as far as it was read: TGTGCCAGCAGCCTCCGGGACACCTATGAACAGTAC. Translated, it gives CASSLRDTYEQY. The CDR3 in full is CASSLRDTYEQYF.

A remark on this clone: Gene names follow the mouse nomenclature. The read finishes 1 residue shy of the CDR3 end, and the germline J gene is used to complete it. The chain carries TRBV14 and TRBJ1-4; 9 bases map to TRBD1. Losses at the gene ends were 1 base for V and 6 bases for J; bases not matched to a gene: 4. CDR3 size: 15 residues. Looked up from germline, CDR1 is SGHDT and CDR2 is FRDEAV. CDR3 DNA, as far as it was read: TGTGCCAGCAGTTTCATCGGGACAGGGTACGAAAGATTATTT. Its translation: CASSFIGTGYERLF. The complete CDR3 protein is CASSFIGTGYERLFF. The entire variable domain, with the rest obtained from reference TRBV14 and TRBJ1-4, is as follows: EAGVTQSPRYAVLQEGQAVSFWCDPISGHDTLYWYQQPRDQGPQLLVYFRDEAVIDNSQLPSDRFSAVRPKGTNSTLKIQSAKQGDTATYLCASSFIGTGYERLFFGHGTKLSVL.

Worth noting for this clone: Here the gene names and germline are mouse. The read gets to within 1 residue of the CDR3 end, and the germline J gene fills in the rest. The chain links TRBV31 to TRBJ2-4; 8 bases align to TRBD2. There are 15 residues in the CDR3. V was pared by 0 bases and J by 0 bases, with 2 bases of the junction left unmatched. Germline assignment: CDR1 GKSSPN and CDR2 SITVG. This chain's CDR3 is CAWSLGGRSQNTLYF. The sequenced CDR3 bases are TGTGCCTGGAGTCTGGGGGGGCGCAGTCAAAACACCTTGTAC.

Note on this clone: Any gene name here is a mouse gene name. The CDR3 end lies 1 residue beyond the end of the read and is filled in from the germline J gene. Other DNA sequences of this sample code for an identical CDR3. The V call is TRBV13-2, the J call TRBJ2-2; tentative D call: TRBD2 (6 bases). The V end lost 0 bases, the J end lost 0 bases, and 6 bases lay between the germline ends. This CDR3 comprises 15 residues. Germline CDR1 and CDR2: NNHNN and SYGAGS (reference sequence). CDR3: CASGDGLANTGQLYF. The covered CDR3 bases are TGTGCCAGCGGTGATGGACTGGCAAACACCGGGCAGCTCTAC.

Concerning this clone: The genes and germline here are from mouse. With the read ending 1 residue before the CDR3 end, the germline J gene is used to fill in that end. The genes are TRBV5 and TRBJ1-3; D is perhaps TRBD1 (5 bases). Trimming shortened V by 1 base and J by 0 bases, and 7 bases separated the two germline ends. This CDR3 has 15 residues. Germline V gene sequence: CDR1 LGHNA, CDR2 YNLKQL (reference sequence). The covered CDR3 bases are TGTGCCAGCAGCCAAGCGACAGATTCTGGAAATACGCTCTAT. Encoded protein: CASSQATDSGNTLY. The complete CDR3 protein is CASSQATDSGNTLYF.

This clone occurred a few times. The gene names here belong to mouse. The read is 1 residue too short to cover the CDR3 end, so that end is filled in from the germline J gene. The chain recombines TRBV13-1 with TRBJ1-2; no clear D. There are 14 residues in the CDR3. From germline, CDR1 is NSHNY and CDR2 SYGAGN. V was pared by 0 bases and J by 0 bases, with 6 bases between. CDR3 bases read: TGTGCCAGCAGTGATGCAACGACAAACTCCGACTACACC. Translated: CASSDATTNSDYT. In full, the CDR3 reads CASSDATTNSDYTF.

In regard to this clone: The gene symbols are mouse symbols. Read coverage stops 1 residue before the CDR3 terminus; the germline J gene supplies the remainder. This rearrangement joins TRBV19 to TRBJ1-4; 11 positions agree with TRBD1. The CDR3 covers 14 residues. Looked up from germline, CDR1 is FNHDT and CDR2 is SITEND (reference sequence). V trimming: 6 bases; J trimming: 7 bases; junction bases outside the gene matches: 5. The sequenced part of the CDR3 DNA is TGTGCCAGCATCCGGGACAGGGGGGCCGAAAGATTATTT. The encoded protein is CASIRDRGAERLF. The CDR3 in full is CASIRDRGAERLFF. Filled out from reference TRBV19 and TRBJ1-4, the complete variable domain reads GGIITQTPKFLIGQEGQKLTLKCQQNFNHDTMYWYRQDSGKGLRLIYYSITENDLQKGDLSEGYDASREKKSSFSLTVTSAQKNEMAVFLCASIRDRGAERLFFGHGTKLSVL.

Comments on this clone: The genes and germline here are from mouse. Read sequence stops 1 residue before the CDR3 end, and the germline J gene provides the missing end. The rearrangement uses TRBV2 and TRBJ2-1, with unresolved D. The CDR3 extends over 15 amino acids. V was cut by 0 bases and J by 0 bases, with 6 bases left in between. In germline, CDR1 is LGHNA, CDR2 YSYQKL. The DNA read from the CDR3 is TGTGCCAGCAGCCAAGACGGCAGTAACTATGCTGAGCAGTTC. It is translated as CASSQDGSNYAEQF. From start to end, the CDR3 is CASSQDGSNYAEQFF.

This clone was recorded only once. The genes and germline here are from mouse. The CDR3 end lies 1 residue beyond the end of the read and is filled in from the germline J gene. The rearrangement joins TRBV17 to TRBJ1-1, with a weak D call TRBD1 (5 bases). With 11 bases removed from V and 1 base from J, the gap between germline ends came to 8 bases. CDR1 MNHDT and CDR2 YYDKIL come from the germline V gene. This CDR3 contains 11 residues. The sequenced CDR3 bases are TGTGCTGCAGGGATGAACACAGAAGTCTTC. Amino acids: CAAGMNTEVF. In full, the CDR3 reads CAAGMNTEVFF.

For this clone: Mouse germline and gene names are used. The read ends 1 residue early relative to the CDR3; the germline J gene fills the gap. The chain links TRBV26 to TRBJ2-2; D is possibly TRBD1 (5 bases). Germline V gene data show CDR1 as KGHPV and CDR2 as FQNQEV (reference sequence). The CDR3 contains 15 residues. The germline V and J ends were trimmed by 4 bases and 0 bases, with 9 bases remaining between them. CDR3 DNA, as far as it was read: TGTGCCAGCAGTCCGCAGACAGCAAACACCGGGCAGCTCTAC. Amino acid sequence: CASSPQTANTGQLY. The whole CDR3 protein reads CASSPQTANTGQLYF.

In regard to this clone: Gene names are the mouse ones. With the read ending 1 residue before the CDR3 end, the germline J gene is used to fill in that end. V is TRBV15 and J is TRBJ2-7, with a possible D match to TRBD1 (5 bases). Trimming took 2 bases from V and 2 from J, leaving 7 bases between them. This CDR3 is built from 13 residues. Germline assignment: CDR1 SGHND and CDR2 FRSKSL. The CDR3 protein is CASSLRTPYEQYF. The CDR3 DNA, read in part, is TGTGCCAGCAGTTTAAGGACACCCTATGAACAGTAC.

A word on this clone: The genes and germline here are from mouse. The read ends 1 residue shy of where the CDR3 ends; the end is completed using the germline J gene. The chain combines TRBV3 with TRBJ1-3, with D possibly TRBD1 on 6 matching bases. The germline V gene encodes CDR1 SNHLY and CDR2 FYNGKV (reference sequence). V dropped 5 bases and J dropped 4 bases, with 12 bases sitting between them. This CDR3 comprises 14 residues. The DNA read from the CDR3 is TGTGCCAGCAGCCTACAGGGAGGGGGAAATACGCTCTAT. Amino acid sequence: CASSLQGGGNTLY. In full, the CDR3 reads CASSLQGGGNTLYF.

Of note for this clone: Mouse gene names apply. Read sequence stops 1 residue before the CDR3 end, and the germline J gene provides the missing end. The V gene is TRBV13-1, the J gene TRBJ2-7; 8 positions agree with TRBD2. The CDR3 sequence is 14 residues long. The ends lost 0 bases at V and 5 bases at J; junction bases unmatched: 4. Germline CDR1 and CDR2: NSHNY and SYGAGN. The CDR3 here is CASSDAGGRDEQYF. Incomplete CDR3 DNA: TGTGCCAGCAGTGATGCTGGGGGGAGAGATGAACAGTAC.

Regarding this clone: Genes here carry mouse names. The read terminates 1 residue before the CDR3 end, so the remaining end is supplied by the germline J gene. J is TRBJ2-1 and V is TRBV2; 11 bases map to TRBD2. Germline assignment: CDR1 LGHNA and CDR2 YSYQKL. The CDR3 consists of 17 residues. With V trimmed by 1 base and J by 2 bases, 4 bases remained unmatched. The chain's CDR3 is CASSQGRDWGYYAEQFF. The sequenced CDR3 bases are TGTGCCAGCAGCCAAGGACGGGACTGGGGGTACTATGCTGAGCAGTTC.

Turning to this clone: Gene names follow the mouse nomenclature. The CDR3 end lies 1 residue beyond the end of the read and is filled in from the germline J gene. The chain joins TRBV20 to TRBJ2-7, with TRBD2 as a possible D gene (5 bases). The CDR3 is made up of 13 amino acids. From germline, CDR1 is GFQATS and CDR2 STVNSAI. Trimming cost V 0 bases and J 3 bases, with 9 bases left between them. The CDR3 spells CGARDWARYEQYF. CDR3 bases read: TGTGGTGCTAGGGACTGGGCCCGCTATGAACAGTAC.

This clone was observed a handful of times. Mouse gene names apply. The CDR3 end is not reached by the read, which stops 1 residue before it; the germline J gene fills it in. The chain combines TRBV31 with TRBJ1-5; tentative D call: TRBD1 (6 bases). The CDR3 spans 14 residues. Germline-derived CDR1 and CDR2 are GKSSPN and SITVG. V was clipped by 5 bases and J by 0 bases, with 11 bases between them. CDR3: CAWGGTNNNQAPLF. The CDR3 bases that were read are TGTGCCTGGGGGGGGACAAATAACAACCAGGCTCCGCTT. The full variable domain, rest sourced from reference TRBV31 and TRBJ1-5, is AQTIHQWPVAEIKAVGSPLSLGCTIKGKSSPNLYWYWQATGGTLQQLFYSITVGQVESVVQLNLSASRPKDDQFILSTEKLLLSHSGFYLCAWGGTNNNQAPLFGEGTRLSVL.

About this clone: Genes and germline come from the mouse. The CDR3 is CASSQDQSYEQYF. The sequenced part of the CDR3 DNA is TGTGCCAGCAGCCAAGACCAGTCCTATGAACAGTAC. This sequence joins TRBV2 and TRBJ2-7; D not certain. The read ends 1 residue before the CDR3 terminus; that terminus is restored from the germline J gene. V was trimmed by 0 bases and J by 1 base, leaving 4 bases between them. The germline V gene has CDR1 LGHNA and CDR2 YSYQKL. The CDR3 is 13 residues long.

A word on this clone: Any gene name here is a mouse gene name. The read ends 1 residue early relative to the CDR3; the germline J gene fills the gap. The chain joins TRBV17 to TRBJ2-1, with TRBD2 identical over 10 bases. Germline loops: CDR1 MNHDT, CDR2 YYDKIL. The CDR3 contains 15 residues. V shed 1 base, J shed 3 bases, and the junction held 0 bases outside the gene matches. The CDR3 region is CASSRAGGAYAEQFF. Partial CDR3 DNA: TGTGCTAGCAGTAGAGCTGGGGGGGCCTATGCTGAGCAGTTC.

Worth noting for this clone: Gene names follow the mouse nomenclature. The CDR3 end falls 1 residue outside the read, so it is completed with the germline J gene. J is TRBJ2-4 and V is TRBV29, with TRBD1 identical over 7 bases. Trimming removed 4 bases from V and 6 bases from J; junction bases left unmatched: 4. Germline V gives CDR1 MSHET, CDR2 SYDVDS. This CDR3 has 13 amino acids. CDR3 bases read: TGTGCTAGCAGTTGGGACAGCGGGAACACCTTGTAC. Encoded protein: CASSWDSGNTLY. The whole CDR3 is CASSWDSGNTLYF.

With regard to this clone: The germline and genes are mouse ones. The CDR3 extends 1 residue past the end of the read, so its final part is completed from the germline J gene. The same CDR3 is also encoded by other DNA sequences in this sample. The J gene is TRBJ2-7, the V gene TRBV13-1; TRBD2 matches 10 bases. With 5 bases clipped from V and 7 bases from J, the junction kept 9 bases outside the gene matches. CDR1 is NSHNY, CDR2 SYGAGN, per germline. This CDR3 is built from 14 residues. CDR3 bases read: TGTGCCAGCAGCGGAGGCCTGGGGGGGCGCGAACAGTAC. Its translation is CASSGGLGGREQY. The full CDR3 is CASSGGLGGREQYF.

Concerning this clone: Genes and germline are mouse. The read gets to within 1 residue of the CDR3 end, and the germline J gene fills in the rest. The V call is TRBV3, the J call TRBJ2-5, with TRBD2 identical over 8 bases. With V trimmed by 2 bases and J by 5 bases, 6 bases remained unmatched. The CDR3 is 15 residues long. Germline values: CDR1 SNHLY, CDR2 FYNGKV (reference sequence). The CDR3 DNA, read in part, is TGTGCCAGCAGCTTAAAGACTGGGGAAAGAGACACCCAGTAC. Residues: CASSLKTGERDTQY. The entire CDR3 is CASSLKTGERDTQYF.

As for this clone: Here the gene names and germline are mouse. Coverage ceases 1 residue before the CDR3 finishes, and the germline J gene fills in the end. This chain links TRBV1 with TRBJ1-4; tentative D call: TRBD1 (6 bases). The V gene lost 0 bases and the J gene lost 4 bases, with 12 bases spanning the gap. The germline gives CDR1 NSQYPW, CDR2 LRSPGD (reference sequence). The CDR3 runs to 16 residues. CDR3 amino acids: CTCSAERGGGNERLFF. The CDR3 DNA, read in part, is TGCACCTGCAGTGCAGAGAGGGGGGGCGGCAACGAAAGATTATTT.

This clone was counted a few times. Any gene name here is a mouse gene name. The CDR3 bases that were read are TGTGCCAGCAGACGGGACAATAACTATGCTGAGCAGTTC. Protein sequence: CASRRDNNYAEQF. From start to end, the CDR3 is CASRRDNNYAEQFF. This chain joins TRBV14 and TRBJ2-1; TRBD1 is a possible D gene (6 bases). The read ends 1 residue before the CDR3 terminus; that terminus is restored from the germline J gene. V lost 5 bases, J lost 0 bases, and 9 bases lay in between. CDR3 length: 14 residues. Germline V gene sequence: CDR1 SGHDT, CDR2 FRDEAV.

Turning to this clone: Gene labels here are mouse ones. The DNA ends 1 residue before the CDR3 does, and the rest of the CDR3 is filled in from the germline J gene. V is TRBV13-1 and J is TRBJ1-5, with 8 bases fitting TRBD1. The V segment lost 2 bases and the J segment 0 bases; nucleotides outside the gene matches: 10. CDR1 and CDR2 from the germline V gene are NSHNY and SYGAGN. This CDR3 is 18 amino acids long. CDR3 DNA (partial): TGTGCCAGCAGTGAAGTCAGGGGGCGCGACTCTAACAACCAGGCTCCGCTT. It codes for CASSEVRGRDSNNQAPL. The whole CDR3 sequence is CASSEVRGRDSNNQAPLF.

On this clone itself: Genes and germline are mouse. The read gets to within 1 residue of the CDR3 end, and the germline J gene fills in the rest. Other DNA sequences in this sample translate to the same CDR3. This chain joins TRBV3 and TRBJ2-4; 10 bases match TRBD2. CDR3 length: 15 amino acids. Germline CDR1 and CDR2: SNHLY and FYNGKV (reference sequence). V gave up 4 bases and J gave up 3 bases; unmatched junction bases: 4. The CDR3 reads CASSSRLGGQNTLYF. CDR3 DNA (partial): TGTGCCAGCAGCTCCAGACTGGGGGGACAAAACACCTTGTAC. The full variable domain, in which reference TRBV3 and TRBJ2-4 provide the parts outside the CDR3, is GPKVLQIPSHQIIDMGQMVTLNCDPVSNHLYFYWYKQILGQQMEFLVNFYNGKVMEKSKLFKDQFSVERPDGSYFTLKIQPTALEDSAVYFCASSSRLGGQNTLYFGAGTRLSVL.

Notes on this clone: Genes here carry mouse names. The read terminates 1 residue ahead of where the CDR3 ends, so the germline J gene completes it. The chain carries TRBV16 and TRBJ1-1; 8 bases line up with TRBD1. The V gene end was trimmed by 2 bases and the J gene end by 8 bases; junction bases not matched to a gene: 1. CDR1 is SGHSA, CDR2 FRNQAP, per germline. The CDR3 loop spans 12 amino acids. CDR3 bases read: TGTGCAAGCAGCTTAACAGGGGGGGAAGTCTTC. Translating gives CASSLTGGEVF. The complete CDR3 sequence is CASSLTGGEVFF.